This T cell receptor (beta chain) was recovered during a study of breast tumors, draining lymph nodes, adjacent tissues. TCRdb redid the calling of the multiplex PCR reads with MiXCR, one entry per CDR3 protein. The sample consists of 60,000 to 75,000 distinct CDR3 sequences, 45% to 60% of them appearing once. Germline V gene lookup returns CDR1 SGHRS and CDR2 YFSETQ. The CDR3 extends over 13 amino acids. V lost 0 bases to trimming and J lost 10 bases, with 10 bases between them. The clonotype originates from a female donor with breast cancer. Some clones in this sample may be carry-over from other donors' samples. Material: breast tumor tissue. This chain links TRBV5-1 with TRBJ1-4; D call uncertain. CDR3 protein: CASSLGSSGKLFF. CDR3 in DNA: TGCGCCAGCAGCTTGGGGAGCTCTGGAAAACTGTTTTTT.